These T cell receptor beta chains were read from a single sample in a study of Graves' ophthalmopathy and Graves' hyperthyroidism. MiXCR, applied by TCRdb to the multiplex PCR reads, yields one record per CDR3 protein. This sample has 350,000 to 450,000 distinct CDR3 sequences, with around 16% found just once. Sequenced: peripheral blood. The source is a young woman with Graves' ophthalmopathy. Each CDR3 is given with its conserved first and last residue. The order of the fields is clone size, D gene, J gene, V gene, CDR3 DNA, CDR3 protein. D genes are given only for firm matches. Only some rows state a clone size, as once, few, many or a class for expanded clones.

>many|-|TRBJ1-6|TRBV12-3/TRBV12-4
TGTGCCAGCAGTTTTTGGGGGATGCCCGGCAGTTCACCCCTCCACTTT
CASSFWGMPGSSPLHF
>few|TRBD1|TRBJ2-7|TRBV20-1
TGCAGTGCTACCGCCCGGACAGGGGGGAGATTCTCCTACGAGCAGTACTTC
CSATARTGGRFSYEQYF
>many|TRBD2|TRBJ2-7|TRBV6-2/TRBV6-3
TGTGCCAGCCGTACTAGCGGGGGCCTCTACGAGCAGTACTTC
CASRTSGGLYEQYF
>-|-|TRBJ2-7|TRBV6-5
TGTGCCAGCAGTTCCCCGGTTGGTGAGCAGTACTTC
CASSSPVGEQYF
>-|-|TRBJ2-5|TRBV10-3
TGTGCCATCAGGGACAGAGGGCAAGAGACCCAGTACTTC
CAIRDRGQETQYF
>many|-|TRBJ1-5|TRBV28
TGTGCCAGCAGCAAAGACAGCCGGACGGAGAGCAATCAGCCCCAGCATTTT
CASSKDSRTESNQPQHF
>many|-|TRBJ1-1|TRBV5-6
TGTGCCAGCAGCGTTGACATGAACACTGAAGCTTTCTTT
CASSVDMNTEAFF
>-|-|TRBJ2-2|TRBV5-1
TGCGCCAGCAGCTTGGGGCTCGGACCTCCGAACACCGGGGAGCTGTTTTTT
CASSLGLGPPNTGELFF
>many|TRBD1|TRBJ1-1|TRBV19
TGTGCCAGTACCTTCTATGGGACAGGGTCATTGTTAAACACTGAAGCTTTCTTT
CASTFYGTGSLLNTEAFF
>many|-|TRBJ1-6|TRBV3-1
TGTGCCAGCAGCCAAAGGAGTGTTCCGCCCCTCCACTTT
CASSQRSVPPLHF
>-|TRBD1|TRBJ1-5|TRBV20-1
TGCAGTGCTAGAGCGGGACAGGGAGGCAATCAGCCCCAGCATTTT
CSARAGQGGNQPQHF
>many|TRBD2|TRBJ2-7|TRBV28
TGTGCCAGCAGCTTCGGACTAGCCGGGTACGAGCAGTACTTC
CASSFGLAGYEQYF